At least ten counts were recorded for the clone carrying this T cell receptor beta chain. The data were taken from a study of CD8 T cells in ankylosing spondylitis. Germline V gene sequence: CDR1 SEHNR, CDR2 FQNEAQ (reference sequence). J was trimmed by 4 bases and V by 1 base; bases with no gene match: 7. This CDR3 region has 16 residues. TCRdb recomputed calls from the 5' RACE reads with MiXCR, one row per CDR3 protein. The sample lists around 35,000 distinct CDR3 sequences; 9.5% to 11% were seen once. The sequence derives from a male donor with ankylosing spondylitis. The V gene is TRBV7-9, the J gene TRBJ2-7; 10 bases agree with TRBD1. The sample was synovial fluid, either unsorted or a sorted T cell fraction (not recorded which). As DNA, the CDR3 is TGTGCCAGCAGCTTAGGCCCAGGACAGGGGGAATACGAGCAGTACTTC. Protein: CASSLGPGQGEYEQYF.